Below are 3 T cell receptor beta chains sequenced from a single sample in a study of identical twins. TCRdb reanalysed the 5' RACE reads using MiXCR and keeps one entry per CDR3 protein. Of around 300,000 distinct CDR3 sequences in the sample, roughly 8.6% were seen once. These data were also filed under a second study, of yellow fever vaccine responses in identical twins.

Sequenced material: memory (CD45RO+) T cells sorted from blood. Receptors originate from a woman under 30 in good health.

In its sample, this clonotype was seen a few times. V usage is TRBV25-1 and J usage is TRBJ2-1; 8 nucleotides agree with TRBD1. The CDR3 totals 14 residues. Germline CDR1 reads MGHDK; CDR2 reads SYGVNS. V lost 3 bases and J lost 7; bases outside the gene matches: 5. Here the CDR3 DNA reads TGTGCCAGCAGTGACTGGACAGGGCGAAATGAGCAGTTCTTC. Residues: CASSDWTGRNEQFF.

This clonotype was counted at least ten times. The chain employs TRBV9 and TRBJ2-2; D is uncertain. V was pared by 3 bases and J by 3 bases, with 12 bases between. The V gene's germline CDR1 is SGDLS and CDR2 YYNGEE. The length of the CDR3 is 15 residues. The CDR3 region is CASSAVTMDTGELFF. DNA of the CDR3: TGTGCCAGCAGCGCCGTGACGATGGACACCGGGGAGCTGTTTTTT.

This clonotype has more than one count but fewer than ten. J is TRBJ1-2 and V is TRBV21-1; the table's D call of TRBD1 was not tested on the DNA. TRBV21-1 is assigned pseudogene status. The CDR3 totals 16 residues. The CDR3 loop is CASRKGVETGSDGYTF. In nucleotides, the CDR3 is TGTGCCAGCAGAAAAGGGGTGGAAACAGGGTCGGATGGCTACACCTTC.